The TCR beta chain under discussion was sequenced for a study of T cell responses to AZD1222 COVID-19 vaccine. The ends lost 5 bases at V and 1 base at J; junction bases unmatched: 6. The length of the CDR3 is 16 residues. Germline V CDR1 and CDR2: SGHAT, FQNNGV. Measured with immunoSEQ multiplex PCR; TCRdb has only the in-frame clones, and not every one. Among nearly 90,000 clones, around 88% were seen once, and the ten largest hold 10%. The source is an adult in good health. V usage is TRBV11-2 and J usage is TRBJ2-5; TRBD2 agrees at 11 bases. The sequencing used peripheral blood, collected on day 0 of MenACWY control vaccination. Here the CDR3 reads CASSPAGLAVQETQYF. The CDR3 region has the DNA TGTGCCAGCAGCCCGGCGGGACTAGCGGTCCAAGAGACCCAGTACTTC.